These 8 T cell receptor beta chains share one sample of origin, sequenced in a study of cytomegalovirus exposure and HLA in healthy donors. The PCR made use of 60 Vbeta and 13 Jbeta primers. Produced via immunoSEQ multiplex PCR; TCRdb's table is partial and in-frame only. The profile shows about 140,000 clones, 76% of them singletons. Material: PBMCs. The receptors stem from a male donor in good health and CMV-seronegative.

The gene calls are TRBV7-9 and TRBJ1-1; D is uncertain. In germline, CDR1 is SEHNR, CDR2 FQNEAQ (reference sequence). The CDR3 contains 18 residues. Trimming took 2 bases from V and 1 from J, leaving 20 bases between them. The CDR3 DNA sequence: TGTGCCAGCAGCTTATATCGGTTGAGGGAAGGGTGGAACACTGAAGCTTTCTTT. Amino acids: CASSLYRLREGWNTEAFF. The whole variable domain, remainder taken from reference TRBV7-9 and TRBJ1-1, is DTGVSQNPRHKITKRGQNVTFRCDPISEHNRLYWYRQTLGQGPEFLTYFQNEAQLEKSRLLSDRFSAERPKGSFSTLEIQRTEQGDSAMYLCASSLYRLREGWNTEAFFGQGTRLTVV.

The V call is TRBV19, the J call TRBJ1-5; 11 nucleotides align to TRBD1. The CDR3 is made up of 15 amino acids. Germline-derived CDR1 and CDR2 are LNHDA and SQIVND (reference sequence). J gave up 6 bases and V 1 base, and 2 bases lay outside the gene matches. The CDR3 spells CASSIGTGGSQPQHF. The CDR3 region has the DNA TGTGCCAGTAGTATAGGGACAGGGGGCAGTCAGCCCCAGCATTTT.

The chain combines TRBV14 with TRBJ1-4; 8 bases align to TRBD1. Germline V gene data show CDR1 as SGHDN and CDR2 as FVKESK. This CDR3 region has 16 residues. V lost 4 bases, J lost 2 bases, and 6 bases stayed unmatched. The DNA for the CDR3 is TGTGCCAGCAGCCGTACCAGACAGGGGACTAATGAAAAACTGTTTTTT. This translates into CASSRTRQGTNEKLFF.

The CDR3 nucleotides are TGTGCCAGCAGCCGGACACCGAGCCCCGAGCAGTACTTC. Translation: CASSRTPSPEQYF. The chain combines TRBV7-9 with TRBJ2-7; the D gene is possibly TRBD1 (5 bases). CDR3 length: 13 amino acids. Per germline, CDR1 SEHNR and CDR2 FQNEAQ (reference sequence). Trimming took off 5 bases at V and 6 bases at J, with 14 bases between the two ends.

This clone was recorded once. The chain couples TRBV7-2 to TRBJ1-5, with 9 bases identical to TRBD1. The CDR3 length is 14 residues. CDR1 and CDR2 (germline): SGHTA, FQGNSA. Unmatched junction bases numbered 9, after V lost 4 bases and J lost 11 bases. This CDR3 reads CASSSKEGTGTQHF. The DNA of the CDR3 is TGTGCCAGCAGCTCCAAGGAAGGGACAGGGACCCAGCATTTT. Supplemented by reference TRBV7-2 and TRBJ1-5, the full variable domain reads GAGVSQSPSNKVTEKGKDVELRCDPISGHTALYWYRQSLGQGLEFLIYFQGNSAPDKSGLPSDRFSAERTGGSVSTLTIQRTQQEDSAVYLCASSSKEGTGTQHFGDGTRLSIL.

This CDR3 reads CASSLYLSRQGKNTEAFF. The CDR3 nucleotides read TGTGCCAGCAGCCTATACCTCTCTCGACAGGGTAAGAACACTGAAGCTTTCTTT. The chain employs TRBV5-5 and TRBJ1-1; 7 bases are a match to TRBD1. Germline V CDR1 and CDR2: SGHKS, YYEKEE (reference sequence). The V gene end was trimmed by 4 bases and the J gene end by 1 base; junction bases not matched to a gene: 16. The CDR3 runs 18 residues.

Points on this clone: One end of the junction varies from germline; a read error may be responsible. The chain combines TRBV7-9 with TRBJ1-1; 12 nucleotides agree with TRBD1. CDR1 is SEHNR, CDR2 FQNEAQ, per germline (reference sequence). This CDR3 is built from 18 residues. CDR3 residues: CSSSPYLGDRGLSSEAFF. The CDR3 DNA reads TGTTCCAGCAGCCCATATTTAGGGGACAGGGGGCTTTCATCCGAAGCTTTCTTT.

V is TRBV18 and J is TRBJ2-6; 7 nucleotides match TRBD1. V was pared by 2 bases and J by 0 bases, with 1 base of the junction left unmatched. Per germline, CDR1 KGHSH and CDR2 LQKENI. The CDR3 runs to 16 residues. The CDR3 DNA sequence: TGTGCCAGCTCACCAACAGGGGACTCTGGGGCCAACGTCCTGACTTTC. This sequence encodes CASSPTGDSGANVLTF.